The clone carrying this T cell receptor (beta chain) showed up just a few times. Antigen: not known. Libraries were prepared by immunoSEQ multiplex PCR; TCRdb keeps only in-frame clonotypes and omits some of them. The sample has around 3,700 clones; about 22% are singletons. These data come from a study of T cells in localized non-small cell lung cancer. The CDR3 covers 13 residues. The ends were cut back, 5 bases at V and 4 bases at J, with 11 bases in the middle. The V gene's germline CDR1 is LNHDA and CDR2 SQIVND (reference sequence). Whole-study findings and limits: Longer overall survival was seen with higher T cell density measured in blood. In adjacent lung, a median roughly 56 of the top 100 tumor clones were found. Heterogeneity remains possible because sequencing was limited to only one tumor region. Clonality of T cells reached its maximum in uninvolved adjacent lung, surpassing tumor.

The rearrangement joins TRBV19 to TRBJ1-1; TRBD1 might be the D (5 bases). The sample was lung tumor tissue, taken before any cancer treatment. This TCR came from a man aged 18 to 49 with stage II lung adenocarcinoma. The CDR3, as DNA: TGTGCCAGTAGTCGACAGTACCTCACTGAAGCTTTCTTT. Translating it yields CASSRQYLTEAFF.